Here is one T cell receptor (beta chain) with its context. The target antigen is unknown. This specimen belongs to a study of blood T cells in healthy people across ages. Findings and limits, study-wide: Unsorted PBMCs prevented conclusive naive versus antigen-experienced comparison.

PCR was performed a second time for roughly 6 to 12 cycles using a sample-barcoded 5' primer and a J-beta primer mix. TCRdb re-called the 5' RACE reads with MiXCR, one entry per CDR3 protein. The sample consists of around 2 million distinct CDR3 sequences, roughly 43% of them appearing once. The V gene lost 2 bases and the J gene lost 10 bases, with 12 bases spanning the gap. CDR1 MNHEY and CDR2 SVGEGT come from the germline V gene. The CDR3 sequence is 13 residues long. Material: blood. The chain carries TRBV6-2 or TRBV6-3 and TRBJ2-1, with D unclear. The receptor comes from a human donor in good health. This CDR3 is CASSYRAGVEQFF. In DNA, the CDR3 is TGTGCCAGCAGTTACCGGGCTGGCGTGGAGCAGTTCTTC.